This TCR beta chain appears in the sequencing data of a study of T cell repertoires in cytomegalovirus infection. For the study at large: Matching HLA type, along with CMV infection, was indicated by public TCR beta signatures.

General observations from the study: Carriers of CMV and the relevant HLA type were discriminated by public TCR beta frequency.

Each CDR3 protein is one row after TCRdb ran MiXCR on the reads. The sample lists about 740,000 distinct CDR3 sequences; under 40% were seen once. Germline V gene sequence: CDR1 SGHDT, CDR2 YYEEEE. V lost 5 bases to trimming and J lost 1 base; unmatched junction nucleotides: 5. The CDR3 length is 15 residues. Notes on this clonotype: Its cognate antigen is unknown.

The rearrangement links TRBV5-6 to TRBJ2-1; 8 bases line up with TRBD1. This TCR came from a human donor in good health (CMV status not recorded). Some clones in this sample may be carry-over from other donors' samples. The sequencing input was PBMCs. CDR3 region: CASRPGQGSYNEQFF. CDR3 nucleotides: TGTGCCAGCAGACCCGGACAGGGATCCTACAATGAGCAGTTCTTC.